The 25 T cell receptor beta chains given below trace back to one sample, sequenced in a study of blood T cell repertoires in COVID-19. Only in-frame clones appear in the TCRdb table, and some are missing; sequencing was by immunoSEQ multiplex PCR. The table has a few hundred thousand clones, 89% seen once; the top ten hold about 0.94%. The sample consisted of peripheral blood. Receptors originate from a woman aged 40 to 49 who had recovered from COVID-19.

The chain links TRBV7-9 to TRBJ1-3, with D maybe TRBD1 (6 bases). This CDR3 region has 18 residues. The germline gives CDR1 SEHNR, CDR2 FQNEAQ (reference sequence). Trimming shortened V by 4 bases and J by 0 bases, and 19 bases separated the two germline ends. The CDR3 region has the DNA TGTGCCAGCAGCTCTAGTGGCAACAGGGCAGGCTCTGGAAACACCATATATTTT. It translates to CASSSSGNRAGSGNTIYF. Looking up the rest from reference TRBV7-9 and TRBJ1-3 gives the full variable domain: DTGVSQNPRHKITKRGQNVTFRCDPISEHNRLYWYRQTLGQGPEFLTYFQNEAQLEKSRLLSDRFSAERPKGSFSTLEIQRTEQGDSAMYLCASSSSGNRAGSGNTIYFGEGSWLTVV.

The chain couples TRBV19 to TRBJ2-4; 7 nucleotides agree with TRBD2. This CDR3 has 13 residues. Germline V gene sequence: CDR1 LNHDA, CDR2 SQIVND (reference sequence). V dropped 5 bases and J dropped 3; count of bases not matched to a gene: 1. The CDR3 protein is CASSGTNKNIQYF. The DNA of the CDR3 is TGTGCCAGTAGTGGGACTAACAAAAACATTCAGTACTTC.

The chain recombines TRBV7-9 with TRBJ1-2; D is undetermined. The CDR3 is 16 amino acids. Trimming stripped 1 base from V and 1 base from J, with 13 bases between. The germline V gene has CDR1 SEHNR and CDR2 FQNEAQ (reference sequence). In DNA form, the CDR3 reads TGTGCCAGCAGCTTAGTTAGTGGGCCATATAACTATGGCTACACCTTC. It codes for CASSLVSGPYNYGYTF.

This clone was seen only once. V usage is TRBV19 and J usage is TRBJ1-5; tentatively, D is TRBD1 (6 bases). Germline CDR1 LNHDA, CDR2 SQIVND (reference sequence). The V gene lost 5 bases and the J gene lost 6 bases, with 17 bases spanning the gap. This CDR3 has 15 amino acids. The CDR3 region is CASSPTQGVGQPQHF. The CDR3 DNA reads as TGTGCCAGTAGTCCAACACAGGGTGTGGGTCAGCCCCAGCATTTT.

The chain uses TRBV18 and TRBJ1-5; D gene ambiguous. The CDR3 contains 13 residues. Trimming took 6 bases from V and 4 from J, leaving 10 bases between them. CDR1 is KGHSH and CDR2 is LQKENI in the germline V gene. This CDR3 is CASSLDSNQPQHF. In DNA form, the CDR3 reads TGTGCCAGCTCCCTCGACTCAAATCAGCCCCAGCATTTT.

The chain carries TRBV6-4 and TRBJ1-4, with 7 bases matching TRBD1. CDR1 MRHNA and CDR2 SNTAGT come from the germline V gene. The CDR3 consists of 18 residues. J was trimmed by 11 bases and V by 7 bases; bases with no gene match: 25. Here the CDR3 DNA reads TGTGCCAGCACTCTCCGGGACAGCGGATATTTAGGCATCAGGAAACTGTTTTTT. This codes for CASTLRDSGYLGIRKLFF.

The chain links TRBV7-2 to TRBJ2-2, with TRBD2 matching 10 bases. Germline V gives CDR1 SGHTA, CDR2 FQGNSA. Unmatched junction bases numbered 9, after V lost 3 bases and J lost 5 bases. The CDR3 loop spans 17 amino acids. CDR3 protein: CASSLLPSGSGTGELFF. The DNA of the CDR3 is TGTGCCAGCAGCTTGCTGCCTAGCGGGAGTGGAACCGGGGAGCTGTTTTTT.

This clone was counted once. The chain has TRBV13 and TRBJ2-3; 12 bases are a match to TRBD2. V gave up 0 bases and J gave up 4 bases; unmatched junction bases: 2. The CDR3 consists of 16 residues. Germline V gene lookup returns CDR1 PRHDT and CDR2 FYEKMQ (reference sequence). CDR3 loop: CASSLGTSGSPDTQYF. The DNA for the CDR3 is TGTGCCAGCAGCTTAGGGACTAGCGGGAGCCCAGATACGCAGTATTTT.

The chain recombines TRBV27 with TRBJ2-5, with TRBD2 matching over 7 bases. Looked up from germline, CDR1 is MNHEY and CDR2 is SMNVEV (reference sequence). Germline trimming cut 5 bases from V and 2 bases from J; bases unmatched to any gene: 8. The CDR3 loop spans 15 amino acids. This chain's CDR3 is CASSPTLADQETQYF. CDR3 DNA sequence: TGTGCCAGCAGTCCCACTCTAGCGGATCAAGAGACCCAGTACTTC.

The chain employs TRBV14 and TRBJ2-7, with D possibly being TRBD1 (6 bases). The germline V gene encodes CDR1 SGHDN and CDR2 FVKESK. CDR3 length equals 18 residues. The V gene lost 4 bases and the J gene lost 6 bases, with 28 bases spanning the gap. The CDR3 here is CASSRRTAPYEPVLEQYF. DNA of the CDR3: TGTGCCAGCAGCCGAAGGACAGCACCCTACGAGCCTGTACTCGAGCAGTACTTC.

The J gene is TRBJ2-5, the V gene TRBV6-4; possible D gene TRBD2, 6 bases. The V gene's germline CDR1 is MRHNA and CDR2 SNTAGT. The CDR3 covers 15 residues. The V and J ends lost 3 bases and 3 bases respectively, with 14 bases between them. CDR3 region: CASSDILASEETQYF. The CDR3 nucleotides are TGTGCCAGCAGTGATATCCTAGCGTCAGAAGAGACCCAGTACTTC.

The J gene is TRBJ2-2, the V gene TRBV27, with 7 bases matching TRBD1. The J segment lost 2 bases and the V segment lost 6 bases, leaving 6 bases of the junction unmatched. CDR1 is MNHEY, CDR2 SMNVEV, per germline (reference sequence). CDR3 size: 15 residues. CDR3 bases: TGTGCCAGCAGCACAGGGGCGATTAACACCGGGGAGCTGTTTTTT. It translates to CASSTGAINTGELFF.

The table lists this clone with a few counts. The V and J genes are TRBV19 and TRBJ2-3; 13 nucleotides line up with TRBD2. Germline trimming cut 3 bases from V and 7 bases from J; bases unmatched to any gene: 10. Per germline, CDR1 LNHDA and CDR2 SQIVND (reference sequence). The length of the CDR3 is 17 residues. CDR3 coding DNA: TGTGCCAGTAGTATTACGAGGACTAGCGGGAGCGGCAATACGCAGTATTTT. Its translation: CASSITRTSGSGNTQYF.

The chain is built from TRBV5-4 and TRBJ2-6; 7 positions agree with TRBD1. Germline lookup yields CDR1 SGHNT and CDR2 YYREEE (reference sequence). The CDR3 totals 16 residues. The V and J ends lost 5 bases and 3 bases, in that order; junction bases with no gene match: 8. Written as DNA, the CDR3 is TGTGCCAGCAGACCGGACAGGTTTAGTGGGGCCAACGTCCTGACTTTC. As protein: CASRPDRFSGANVLTF.

This chain joins TRBV18 and TRBJ2-2, with 9 bases fitting TRBD1. Per germline, CDR1 KGHSH and CDR2 LQKENI. V lost 3 bases and J lost 5; bases outside the gene matches: 1. The CDR3 extends over 14 amino acids. The CDR3 is CASSPGQGTGELFF. The DNA of the CDR3 is TGTGCCAGCTCACCGGGACAGGGAACCGGGGAGCTGTTTTTT.

This clone has a single count. The DNA of the CDR3 is TGTGCCATCGCTTCAGGGGGCGACTATGGCTACACCTTC. This sequence encodes CAIASGGDYGYTF. The chain employs TRBV10-3 and TRBJ1-2; TRBD1 matches at 8 bases. Germline CDR1 reads ENHRY; CDR2 reads SYGVKD. The CDR3 is 13 residues long. V shed 8 bases and J 3 bases; nucleotides not matched to a gene: 5.

This chain connects TRBV4-2 to TRBJ2-7; D is perhaps TRBD1 (6 bases). V lost 2 bases, J lost 3 bases, and 17 bases lay in between. The length of the CDR3 is 16 residues. The germline gives CDR1 LGHNA, CDR2 YNFKEQ. CDR3 protein: CASSQPGQTLYYEQYF. In DNA, the CDR3 is TGTGCCAGCAGCCAACCCGGACAGACTCTCTACTACGAGCAGTACTTC.

The rearrangement uses TRBV6-5 and TRBJ2-1, with 9 positions matching TRBD2. The CDR3 has 14 residues. J was trimmed by 12 bases and V by 8 bases; bases with no gene match: 14. The germline gives CDR1 MNHEY, CDR2 SVGAGI. The CDR3 sequence is CASDQGLAVSGQFF. CDR3 nucleotides: TGTGCCAGCGATCAGGGACTAGCCGTATCCGGGCAGTTCTTC.

V is TRBV29-1 and J is TRBJ2-7; D gene ambiguous. The germline V and J ends were trimmed by 3 bases and 0 bases, with 12 bases remaining between them. The CDR3 runs 14 residues. CDR1 is SQVTM and CDR2 is ANQGSEA in the germline V gene. Here the CDR3 DNA reads TGCAGCGTTGAGCGGAGTTCCCCCTCCTACGAGCAGTACTTC. Translation gives CSVERSSPSYEQYF.

The chain combines TRBV2 with TRBJ2-1, with TRBD2 matching 9 bases. V was clipped by 10 bases and J by 7 bases; unmatched bases: 5. The CDR3 has 12 residues. Germline CDR1 reads SNHLY; CDR2 reads FYNNEI. CDR3 coding DNA: TGTGCCATCAGAAGCGGGAGGAATGAGCAGTTCTTC. Protein product: CAIRSGRNEQFF.

This chain joins TRBV6-5 and TRBJ1-3, with TRBD1 identical over 7 bases. Germline lookup yields CDR1 MNHEY and CDR2 SVGAGI. The CDR3 extends over 14 amino acids. Losses at the gene ends were 2 bases for V and 8 bases for J; bases not matched to a gene: 6. The CDR3 here is CASSYRTGSDTIYF. The CDR3 bases are TGTGCCAGCAGTTACCGGACAGGCTCTGACACCATATATTTT.

This chain links TRBV27 with TRBJ1-2; a weak D match, TRBD1 (6 bases). The V and J ends lost 5 bases and 9 bases respectively, with 16 bases between them. There are 13 residues in the CDR3. Looked up from germline, CDR1 is MNHEY and CDR2 is SMNVEV (reference sequence). The CDR3 DNA is TGTGCCAGCAGTGTCGACAGGACTCGGAGCTACACCTTC. Translated: CASSVDRTRSYTF.

V usage is TRBV19 and J usage is TRBJ1-5; D is unresolved. Germline loops: CDR1 LNHDA, CDR2 SQIVND (reference sequence). The ends were cut back, 5 bases at V and 1 base at J, with 9 bases in the middle. The CDR3 contains 14 residues. DNA for the CDR3: TGTGCCAGTAGTTTGTCGCAGAGCAATCAGCCCCAGCATTTT. This encodes CASSLSQSNQPQHF.

The chain recombines TRBV5-4 with TRBJ2-7, with D possibly matching TRBD2 (5 bases). CDR3 length equals 17 residues. Germline V gene lookup returns CDR1 SGHNT and CDR2 YYREEE (reference sequence). V shed 0 bases and J shed 3 bases, with 19 bases lying between them. The CDR3 here is CASSLGPPGIDNYEQYF. The CDR3 DNA follows: TGTGCCAGCAGCTTGGGCCCGCCGGGGATCGATAACTACGAGCAGTACTTC.

This chain connects TRBV19 to TRBJ2-1; D perhaps matches TRBD2 (6 bases). Trimming took 4 bases from V and 5 from J, leaving 15 bases between them. This CDR3 has 15 amino acids. Germline loops: CDR1 LNHDA, CDR2 SQIVND (reference sequence). In DNA form, the CDR3 reads TGTGCCAGTAGTAAGGCCCGGGAGAGGGACAATGAGCAGTTCTTC. Encoded protein: CASSKARERDNEQFF. Full variable domain (rest looked up from reference TRBV19 and TRBJ2-1): DGGITQSPKYLFRKEGQNVTLSCEQNLNHDAMYWYRQDPGQGLRLIYYSQIVNDFQKGDIAEGYSVSREKKESFPLTVTSAQKNPTAFYLCASSKARERDNEQFFGPGTRLTVL.